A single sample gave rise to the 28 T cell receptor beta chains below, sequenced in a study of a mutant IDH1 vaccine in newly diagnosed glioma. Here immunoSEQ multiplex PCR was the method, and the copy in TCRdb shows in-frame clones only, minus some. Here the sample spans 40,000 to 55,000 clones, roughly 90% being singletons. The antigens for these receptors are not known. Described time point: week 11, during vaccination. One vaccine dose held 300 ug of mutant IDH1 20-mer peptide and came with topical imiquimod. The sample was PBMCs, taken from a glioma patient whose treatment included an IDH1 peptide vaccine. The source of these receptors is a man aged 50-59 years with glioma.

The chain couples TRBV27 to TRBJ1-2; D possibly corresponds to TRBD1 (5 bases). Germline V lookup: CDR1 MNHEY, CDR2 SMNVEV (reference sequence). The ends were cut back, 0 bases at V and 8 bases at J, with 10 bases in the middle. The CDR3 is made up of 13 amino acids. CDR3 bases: TGTGCCAGCAGTTTATCAGGGGCCCTGGGCTACACCTTC. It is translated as CASSLSGALGYTF.

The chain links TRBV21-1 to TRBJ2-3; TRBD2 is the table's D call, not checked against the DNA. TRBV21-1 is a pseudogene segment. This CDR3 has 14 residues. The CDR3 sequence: CASSQRGRTDTQYF. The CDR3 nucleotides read TGTGCCAGTAGTCAGCGGGGGCGCACAGATACGCAGTATTTT.

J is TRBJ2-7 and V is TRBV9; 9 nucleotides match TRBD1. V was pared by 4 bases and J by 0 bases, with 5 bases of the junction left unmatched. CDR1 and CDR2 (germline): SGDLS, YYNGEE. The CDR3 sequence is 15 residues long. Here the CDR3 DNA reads TGTGCCAGCAGCCTCCGGGACAGGGACTCCTACGAGCAGTACTTC. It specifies CASSLRDRDSYEQYF. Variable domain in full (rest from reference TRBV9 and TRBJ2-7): DSGVTQTPKHLITATGQRVTLRCSPRSGDLSVYWYQQSLDQGLQFLIQYYNGEERAKGNILERFSAQQFPDLHSELNLSSLELGDSALYFCASSLRDRDSYEQYFGPGTRLTVT.

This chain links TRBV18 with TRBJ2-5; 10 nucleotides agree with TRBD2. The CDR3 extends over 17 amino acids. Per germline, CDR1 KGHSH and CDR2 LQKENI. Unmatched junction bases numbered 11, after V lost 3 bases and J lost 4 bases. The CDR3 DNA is TGTGCCAGCTCACCCCTTGGACAGCGGGGGGGCTTAGAGACCCAGTACTTC. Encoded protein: CASSPLGQRGGLETQYF.

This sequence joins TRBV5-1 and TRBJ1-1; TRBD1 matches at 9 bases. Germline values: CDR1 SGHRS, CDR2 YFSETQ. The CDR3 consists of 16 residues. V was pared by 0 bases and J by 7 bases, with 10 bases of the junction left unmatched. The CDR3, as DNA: TGCGCCAGCAGCTTGGAACTGGTGGGACAGGGCGGTGAAGCTTTCTTT. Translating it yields CASSLELVGQGGEAFF.

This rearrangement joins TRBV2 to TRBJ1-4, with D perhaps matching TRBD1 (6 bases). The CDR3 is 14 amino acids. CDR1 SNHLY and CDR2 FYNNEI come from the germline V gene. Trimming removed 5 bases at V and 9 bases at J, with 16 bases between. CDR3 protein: CASSPGAQIQKLFF. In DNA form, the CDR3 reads TGTGCCAGCAGTCCGGGGGCCCAAATTCAAAAACTGTTTTTT.

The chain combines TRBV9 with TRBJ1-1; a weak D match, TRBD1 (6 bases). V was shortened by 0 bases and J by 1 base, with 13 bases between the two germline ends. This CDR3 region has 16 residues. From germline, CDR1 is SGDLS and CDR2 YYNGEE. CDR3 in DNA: TGTGCCAGCAGCGTAGAGGACAGCCGCAAGAACACTGAAGCTTTCTTT. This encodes CASSVEDSRKNTEAFF.

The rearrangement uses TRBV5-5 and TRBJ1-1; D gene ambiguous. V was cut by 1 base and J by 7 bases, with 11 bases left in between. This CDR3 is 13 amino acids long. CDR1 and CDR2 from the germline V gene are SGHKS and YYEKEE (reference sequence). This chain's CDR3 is CASSLSRAIEAFF. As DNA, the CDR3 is TGTGCCAGCAGCTTGAGCAGAGCAATTGAAGCTTTCTTT.

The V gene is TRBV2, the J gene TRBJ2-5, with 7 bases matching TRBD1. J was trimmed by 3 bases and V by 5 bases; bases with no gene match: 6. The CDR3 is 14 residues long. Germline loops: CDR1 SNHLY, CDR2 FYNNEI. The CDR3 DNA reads TGTGCCAGCAGTTGGACAGGAGTTAAAGAGACCCAGTACTTC. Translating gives CASSWTGVKETQYF.

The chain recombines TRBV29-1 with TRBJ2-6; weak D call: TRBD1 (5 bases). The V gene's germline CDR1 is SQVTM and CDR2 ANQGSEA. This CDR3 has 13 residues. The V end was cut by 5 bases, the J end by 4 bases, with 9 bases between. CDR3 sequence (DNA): TGCAGCGTTAGGGGTCCCGGGGCCAACGTCCTGACTTTC. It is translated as CSVRGPGANVLTF.

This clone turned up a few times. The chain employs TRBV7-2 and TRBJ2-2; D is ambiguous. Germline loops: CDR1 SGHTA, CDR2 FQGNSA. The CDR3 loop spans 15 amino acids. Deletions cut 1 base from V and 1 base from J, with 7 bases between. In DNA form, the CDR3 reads TGTGCCAGCAGCTTAGTCGCCATGAACACCGGGGAGCTGTTTTTT. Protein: CASSLVAMNTGELFF.

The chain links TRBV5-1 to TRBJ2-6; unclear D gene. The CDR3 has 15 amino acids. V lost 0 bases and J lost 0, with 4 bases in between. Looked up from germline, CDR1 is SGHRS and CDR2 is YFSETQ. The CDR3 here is CASSLVVSGANVLTF. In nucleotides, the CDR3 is TGCGCCAGCAGCTTGGTTGTCTCTGGGGCCAACGTCCTGACTTTC.

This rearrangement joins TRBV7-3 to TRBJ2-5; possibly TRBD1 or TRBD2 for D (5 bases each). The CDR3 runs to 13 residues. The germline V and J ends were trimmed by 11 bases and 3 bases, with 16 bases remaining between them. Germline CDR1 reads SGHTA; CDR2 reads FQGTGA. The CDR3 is CAPLIGTKETQYF. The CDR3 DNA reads TGTGCCCCCCTTATCGGGACGAAAGAGACCCAGTACTTC.

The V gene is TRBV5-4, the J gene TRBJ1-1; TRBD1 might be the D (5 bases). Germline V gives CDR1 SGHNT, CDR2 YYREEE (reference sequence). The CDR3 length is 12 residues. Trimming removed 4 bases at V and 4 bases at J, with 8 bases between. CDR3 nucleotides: TGTGCCAGCAGCCAGGGTTTCACTGAAGCTTTCTTT. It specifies CASSQGFTEAFF.

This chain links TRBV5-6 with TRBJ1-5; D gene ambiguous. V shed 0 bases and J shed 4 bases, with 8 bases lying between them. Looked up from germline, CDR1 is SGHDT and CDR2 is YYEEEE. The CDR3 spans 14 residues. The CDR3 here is CASSLGQANQPQHF. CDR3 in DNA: TGTGCCAGCAGCTTGGGGCAGGCTAATCAGCCCCAGCATTTT. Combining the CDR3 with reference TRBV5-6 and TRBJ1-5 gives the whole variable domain DAGVTQSPTHLIKTRGQQVTLRCSPKSGHDTVSWYQQALGQGPQFIFQYYEEEERQRGNFPDRFSGHQFPNYSSELNVNALLLGDSALYLCASSLGQANQPQHFGDGTRLSIL.

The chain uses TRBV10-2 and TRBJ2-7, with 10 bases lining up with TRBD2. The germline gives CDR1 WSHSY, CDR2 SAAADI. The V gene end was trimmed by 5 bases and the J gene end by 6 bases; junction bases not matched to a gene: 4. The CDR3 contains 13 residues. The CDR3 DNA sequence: TGCGCCAGCAGTACTAGCGGGGTAGGCGAGCAGTACTTC. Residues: CASSTSGVGEQYF.

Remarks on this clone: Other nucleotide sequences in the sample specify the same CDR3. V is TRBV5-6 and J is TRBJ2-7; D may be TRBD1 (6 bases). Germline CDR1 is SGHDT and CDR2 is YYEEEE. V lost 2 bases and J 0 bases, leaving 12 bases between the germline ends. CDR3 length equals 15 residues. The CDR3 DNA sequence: TGTGCCAGCAGCTTCAGGGACAAACGCTCCTACGAGCAGTACTTC. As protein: CASSFRDKRSYEQYF.

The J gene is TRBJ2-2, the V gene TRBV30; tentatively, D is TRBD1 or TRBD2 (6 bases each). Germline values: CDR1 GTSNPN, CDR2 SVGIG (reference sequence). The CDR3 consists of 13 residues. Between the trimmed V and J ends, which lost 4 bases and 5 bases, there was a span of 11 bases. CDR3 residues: CAWIKGGTGELFF. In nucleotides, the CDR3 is TGTGCCTGGATCAAGGGGGGAACCGGGGAGCTGTTTTTT.

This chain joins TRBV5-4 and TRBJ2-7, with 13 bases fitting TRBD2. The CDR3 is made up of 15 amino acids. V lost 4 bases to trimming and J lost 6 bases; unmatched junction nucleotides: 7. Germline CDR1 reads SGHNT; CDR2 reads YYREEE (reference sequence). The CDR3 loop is CASSPGLAGASEQYF. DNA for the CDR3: TGTGCCAGCAGCCCCGGACTAGCGGGAGCATCCGAGCAGTACTTC. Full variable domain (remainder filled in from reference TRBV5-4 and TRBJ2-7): ETGVTQSPTHLIKTRGQQVTLRCSSQSGHNTVSWYQQALGQGPQFIFQYYREEENGRGNFPPRFSGLQFPNYSSELNVNALELDDSALYLCASSPGLAGASEQYFGPGTRLTVT.

CDR3 region: CASRGLAGEETQYF. The CDR3 bases are TGCGCCAGCAGAGGACTAGCGGGAGAAGAGACCCAGTACTTC. The chain recombines TRBV10-2 with TRBJ2-5, with 13 bases that match TRBD2. Germline CDR1 reads WSHSY; CDR2 reads SAAADI. The CDR3 covers 14 residues. J gave up 3 bases and V 6 bases, and 1 base lay outside the gene matches.

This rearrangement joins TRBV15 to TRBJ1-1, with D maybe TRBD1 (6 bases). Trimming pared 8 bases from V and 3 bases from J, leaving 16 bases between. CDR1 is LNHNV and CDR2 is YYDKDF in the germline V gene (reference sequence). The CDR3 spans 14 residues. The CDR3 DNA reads TGTGCCACCTATGAGGGAGCAGGGGACACTGAAGCTTTCTTT. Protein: CATYEGAGDTEAFF. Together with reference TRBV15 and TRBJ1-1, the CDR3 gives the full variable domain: DAMVIQNPRYQVTQFGKPVTLSCSQTLNHNVMYWYQQKSSQAPKLLFHYYDKDFNNEADTPDNFQSRRPNTSFCFLDIRSPGLGDTAMYLCATYEGAGDTEAFFGQGTRLTVV.

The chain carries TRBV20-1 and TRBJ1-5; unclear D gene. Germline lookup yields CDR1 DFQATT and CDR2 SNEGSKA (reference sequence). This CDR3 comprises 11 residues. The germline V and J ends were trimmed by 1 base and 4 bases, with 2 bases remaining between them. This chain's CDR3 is CSARGNQPQHF. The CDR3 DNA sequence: TGCAGTGCTAGAGGGAATCAGCCCCAGCATTTT.

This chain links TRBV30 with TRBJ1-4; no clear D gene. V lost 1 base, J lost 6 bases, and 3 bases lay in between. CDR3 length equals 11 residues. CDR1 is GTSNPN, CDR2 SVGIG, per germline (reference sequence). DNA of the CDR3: TGTGCCTGGAGTGCCCATGAAAAACTGTTTTTT. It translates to CAWSAHEKLFF.

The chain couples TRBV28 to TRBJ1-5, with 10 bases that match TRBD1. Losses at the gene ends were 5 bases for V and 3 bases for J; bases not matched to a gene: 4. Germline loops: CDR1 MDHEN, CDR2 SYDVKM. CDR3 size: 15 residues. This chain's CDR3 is CASSAGQGNNQPQHF. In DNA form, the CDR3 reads TGTGCCAGCAGTGCGGGACAGGGGAACAATCAGCCCCAGCATTTT.

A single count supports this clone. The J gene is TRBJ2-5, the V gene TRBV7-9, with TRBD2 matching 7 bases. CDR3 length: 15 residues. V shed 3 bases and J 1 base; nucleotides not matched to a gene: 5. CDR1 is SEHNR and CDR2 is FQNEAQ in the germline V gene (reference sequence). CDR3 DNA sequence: TGTGCCAGCAGCTTGGAGCGGGGACGCCAAGAGACCCAGTACTTC. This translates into CASSLERGRQETQYF.

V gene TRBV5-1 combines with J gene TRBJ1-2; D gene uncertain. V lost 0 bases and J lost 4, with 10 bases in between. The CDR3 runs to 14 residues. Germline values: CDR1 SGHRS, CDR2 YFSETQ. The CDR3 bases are TGCGCCAGCAGCTTGGATGGTAGGCCCTATGGCTACACCTTC. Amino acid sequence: CASSLDGRPYGYTF.

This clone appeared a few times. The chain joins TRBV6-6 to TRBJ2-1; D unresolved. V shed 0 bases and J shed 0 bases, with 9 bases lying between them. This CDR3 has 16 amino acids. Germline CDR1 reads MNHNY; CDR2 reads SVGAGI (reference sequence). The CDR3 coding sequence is TGTGCCAGCAGTTACTCTAGAGCGAGCTCCTACAATGAGCAGTTCTTC. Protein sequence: CASSYSRASSYNEQFF.

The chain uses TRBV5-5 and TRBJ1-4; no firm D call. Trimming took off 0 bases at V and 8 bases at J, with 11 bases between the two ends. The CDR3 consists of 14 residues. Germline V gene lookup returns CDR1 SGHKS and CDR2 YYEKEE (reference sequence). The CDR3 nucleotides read TGTGCCAGCAGCTTGGGGATGGGTGGGGAAAAACTGTTTTTT. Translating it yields CASSLGMGGEKLFF.